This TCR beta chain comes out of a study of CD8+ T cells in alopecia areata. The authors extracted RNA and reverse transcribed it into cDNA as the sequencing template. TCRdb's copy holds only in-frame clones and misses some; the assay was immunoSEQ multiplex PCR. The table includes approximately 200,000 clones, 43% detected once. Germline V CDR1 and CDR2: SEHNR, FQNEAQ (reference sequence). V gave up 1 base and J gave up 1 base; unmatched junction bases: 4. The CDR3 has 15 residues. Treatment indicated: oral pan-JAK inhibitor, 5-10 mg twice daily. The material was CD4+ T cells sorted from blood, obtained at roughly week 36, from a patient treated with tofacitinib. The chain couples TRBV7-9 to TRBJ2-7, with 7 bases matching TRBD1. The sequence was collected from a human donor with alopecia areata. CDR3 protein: CASSLEGARSYEQYF. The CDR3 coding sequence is TGTGCCAGCAGCTTAGAGGGGGCCAGGTCCTACGAGCAGTACTTC.